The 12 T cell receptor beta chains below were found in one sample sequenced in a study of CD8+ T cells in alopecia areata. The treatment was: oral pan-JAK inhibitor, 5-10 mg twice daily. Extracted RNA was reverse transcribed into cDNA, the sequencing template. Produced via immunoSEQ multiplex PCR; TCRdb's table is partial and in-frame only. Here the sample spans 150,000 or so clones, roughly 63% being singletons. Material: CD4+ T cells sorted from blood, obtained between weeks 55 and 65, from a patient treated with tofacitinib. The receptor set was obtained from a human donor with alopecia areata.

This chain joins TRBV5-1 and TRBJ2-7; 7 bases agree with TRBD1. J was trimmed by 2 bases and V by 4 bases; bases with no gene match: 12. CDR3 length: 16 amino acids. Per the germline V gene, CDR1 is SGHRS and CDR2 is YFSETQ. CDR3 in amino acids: CASSVYRGPGPYEQYF. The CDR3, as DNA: TGCGCCAGCAGCGTATACAGGGGACCTGGCCCCTACGAGCAGTACTTC.

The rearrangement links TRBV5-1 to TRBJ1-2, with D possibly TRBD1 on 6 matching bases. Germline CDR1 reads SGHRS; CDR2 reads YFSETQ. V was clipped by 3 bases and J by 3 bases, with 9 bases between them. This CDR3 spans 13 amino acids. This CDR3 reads CASSWGADYGYTF. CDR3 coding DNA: TGCGCCAGCAGCTGGGGGGCCGACTATGGCTACACCTTC.

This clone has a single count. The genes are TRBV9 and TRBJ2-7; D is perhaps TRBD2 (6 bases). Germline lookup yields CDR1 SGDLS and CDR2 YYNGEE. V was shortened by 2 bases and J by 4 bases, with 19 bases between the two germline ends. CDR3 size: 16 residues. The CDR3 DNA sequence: TGTGCCAGCAGCGTTCGGGGAGGTACGGGGTTGTACGAGCAGTACTTC. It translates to CASSVRGGTGLYEQYF.

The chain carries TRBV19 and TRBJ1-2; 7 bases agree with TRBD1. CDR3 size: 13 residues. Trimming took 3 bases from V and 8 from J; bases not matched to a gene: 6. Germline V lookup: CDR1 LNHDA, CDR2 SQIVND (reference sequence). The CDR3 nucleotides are TGTGCCAGTAGTATGCAGGGGGTATTGGGCTACACCTTC. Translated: CASSMQGVLGYTF.

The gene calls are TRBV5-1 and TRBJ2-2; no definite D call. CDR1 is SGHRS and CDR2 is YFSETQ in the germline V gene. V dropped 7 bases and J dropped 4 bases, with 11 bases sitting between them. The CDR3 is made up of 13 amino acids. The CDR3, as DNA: TGCGCCAGCCGAAACCTTAGCACCGGGGAGCTGTTTTTT. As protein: CASRNLSTGELFF.

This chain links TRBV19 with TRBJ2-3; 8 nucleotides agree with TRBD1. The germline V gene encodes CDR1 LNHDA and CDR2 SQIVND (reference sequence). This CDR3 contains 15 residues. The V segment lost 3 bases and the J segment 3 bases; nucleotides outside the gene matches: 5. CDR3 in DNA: TGTGCCAGTAGTATCACAGGGGGGAGAACAGATACGCAGTATTTT. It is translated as CASSITGGRTDTQYF.

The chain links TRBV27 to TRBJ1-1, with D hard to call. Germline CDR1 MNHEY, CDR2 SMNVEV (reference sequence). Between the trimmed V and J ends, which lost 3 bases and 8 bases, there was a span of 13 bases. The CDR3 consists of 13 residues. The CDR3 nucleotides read TGTGCCAGCAGTTTTCTCCTCGGTGAGGAAGCTTTCTTT. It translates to CASSFLLGEEAFF.

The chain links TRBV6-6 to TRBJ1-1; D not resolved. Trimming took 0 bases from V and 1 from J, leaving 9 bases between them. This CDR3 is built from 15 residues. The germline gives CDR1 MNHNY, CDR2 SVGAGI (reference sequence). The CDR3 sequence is CASSYSGWENTEAFF. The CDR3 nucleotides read TGTGCCAGCAGTTACTCGGGGTGGGAGAACACTGAAGCTTTCTTT.

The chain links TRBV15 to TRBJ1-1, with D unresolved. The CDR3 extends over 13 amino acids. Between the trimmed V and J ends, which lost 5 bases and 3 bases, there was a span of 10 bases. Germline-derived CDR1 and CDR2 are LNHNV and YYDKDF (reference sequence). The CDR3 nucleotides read TGTGCCACCAGCCTAGGGAGAGACACTGAAGCTTTCTTT. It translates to CATSLGRDTEAFF. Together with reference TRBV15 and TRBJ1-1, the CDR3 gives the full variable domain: DAMVIQNPRYQVTQFGKPVTLSCSQTLNHNVMYWYQQKSSQAPKLLFHYYDKDFNNEADTPDNFQSRRPNTSFCFLDIRSPGLGDTAMYLCATSLGRDTEAFFGQGTRLTVV.

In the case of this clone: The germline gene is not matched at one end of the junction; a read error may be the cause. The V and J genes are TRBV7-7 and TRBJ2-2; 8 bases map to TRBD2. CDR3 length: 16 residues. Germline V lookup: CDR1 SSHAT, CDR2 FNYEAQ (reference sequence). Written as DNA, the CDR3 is TGTGCTAGCAGCTTACGACTAGCGCCAGACACCGGGGAGCTGTTTTTT. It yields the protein CASSLRLAPDTGELFF.

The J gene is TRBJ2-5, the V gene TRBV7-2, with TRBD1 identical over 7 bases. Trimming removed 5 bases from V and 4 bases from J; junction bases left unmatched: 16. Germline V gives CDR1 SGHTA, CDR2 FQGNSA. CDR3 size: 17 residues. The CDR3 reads CASSDPWDSPRGETQYF. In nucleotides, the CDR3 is TGTGCCAGCAGCGACCCTTGGGACAGCCCAAGGGGAGAGACCCAGTACTTC.

The CDR3 DNA reads as TGTGCCAGCAGCTTAGCGGGGGGCATGAATGAGCAGTTCTTC. The encoded protein is CASSLAGGMNEQFF. V is TRBV7-2 and J is TRBJ2-1; D is possibly TRBD1 or TRBD2 (6 bases each). The CDR3 is 14 amino acids. V shed 0 bases and J shed 7 bases, with 10 bases lying between them. Per germline, CDR1 SGHTA and CDR2 FQGNSA.